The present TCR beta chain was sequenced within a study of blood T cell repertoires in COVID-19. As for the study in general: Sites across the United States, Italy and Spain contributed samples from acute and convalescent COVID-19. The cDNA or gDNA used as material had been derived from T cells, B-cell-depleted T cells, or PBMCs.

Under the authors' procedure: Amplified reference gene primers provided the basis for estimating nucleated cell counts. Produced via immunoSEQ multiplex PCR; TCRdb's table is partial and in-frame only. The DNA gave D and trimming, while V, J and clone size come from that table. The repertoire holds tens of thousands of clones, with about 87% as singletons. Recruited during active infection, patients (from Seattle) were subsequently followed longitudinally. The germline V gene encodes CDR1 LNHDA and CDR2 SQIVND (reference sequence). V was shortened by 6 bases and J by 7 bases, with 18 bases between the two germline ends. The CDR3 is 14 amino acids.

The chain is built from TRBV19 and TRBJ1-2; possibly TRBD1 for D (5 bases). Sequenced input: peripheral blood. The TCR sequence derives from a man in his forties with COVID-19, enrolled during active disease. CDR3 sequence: CASSLIQGRRGYTF. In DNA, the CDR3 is TGTGCCAGTAGCCTGATCCAGGGTCGTCGTGGCTACACCTTC.